Listed below are T cell receptor beta chains from one sample, sequenced in a study of blood T cell repertoires in COVID-19. Profiled with immunoSEQ multiplex PCR; TCRdb holds only in-frame clones, not every one. The sample carries approximately 77,000 clones, 75% to 90% recorded once. The sequencing input was peripheral blood. These receptor sequences come from a woman in her 70s with acute or convalescent COVID-19. Both conserved end residues are trimmed from each CDR3. A D gene is named only where the DNA matches it firmly.

j_call	v_call	d_call	cdr3_aa
TRBJ2-7	TRBV6-5	TRBD2	ASASGGHYEQY
TRBJ2-1	TRBV9	TRBD2	ASSPTSGPGDEQF
TRBJ1-5	TRBV5-4	-	ASSLPNQPQH
TRBJ2-1	TRBV6-5	-	ASRLYRANEQF
TRBJ2-1	TRBV29-1	-	SVEDRPSGIGEQF
TRBJ2-1	TRBV6-2/TRBV6-3	TRBD2	ASSYRTSGFYNEQF
TRBJ2-1	TRBV4-3	TRBD1	ASSSRTGGDEQF
TRBJ2-3	TRBV7-2	-	ASSLVAEFTDTQY
TRBJ2-6	TRBV9	TRBD1	ASSQTGSGANVLT
TRBJ1-5	TRBV4-2	-	ASSSQQGNQPQH
TRBJ2-5	TRBV7-2	TRBD2	ASSPMAGAQY
TRBJ1-1	TRBV19	-	ASSIGRNTEAF
TRBJ1-1	TRBV19	-	ASSILQGRGNTEAF
TRBJ2-2	TRBV9	TRBD2	ASSLAGGFTGELF
TRBJ1-3	TRBV7-2	-	ASSRTASSGNTIY
TRBJ2-3	TRBV13	-	ASRARGNTDTQY
TRBJ2-7	TRBV27	TRBD1	ASSSTTGAMGEQY
TRBJ1-5	TRBV10-3	-	AISESNRENQPQH
TRBJ1-2	TRBV3-1/TRBV3-2	-	ASSHPDGRSGYT
TRBJ2-2	TRBV5-1	-	ASSLTFPGQNTGELF
TRBJ1-2	TRBV4-3	-	ASSQARENYGYT
TRBJ2-1	TRBV7-3	-	ASSLGAENNEQF
TRBJ1-4	TRBV7-8	-	ASSPRRGRGGEKLF
TRBJ1-2	TRBV27	TRBD1	ASSFRTGMDGYT
TRBJ1-2	TRBV3-1/TRBV3-2	-	ASSQDGEGLYGYT
TRBJ1-2	TRBV9	-	ASSAASDAKYYGYT
TRBJ2-3	TRBV6-2/TRBV6-3	TRBD1	ASSTGGTADTQY
TRBJ2-1	TRBV15	-	ATSRRGPYNEQF
TRBJ2-5	TRBV6-2/TRBV6-3	-	ASSYSFGSGEQETQY
TRBJ2-3	TRBV16	-	ASSPQNTDTQY
TRBJ2-5	TRBV5-6	-	ASRRPDGGPQETQY
TRBJ2-1	TRBV2	TRBD2	ASSEEGLDYNEQF
TRBJ2-2	TRBV5-4	-	ASSFGGGGSTGELF
TRBJ2-1	TRBV5-6	TRBD2	ASSLTLAGEYNEQF
TRBJ2-3	TRBV19	-	ASSDGGVNRDTDTQY